What follows are 27 T cell receptor beta chains derived from one specimen sequenced in a study of cytomegalovirus exposure and HLA in healthy donors. Primers for the PCR totalled 60 Vbeta and 13 Jbeta. Profiled with immunoSEQ multiplex PCR; TCRdb holds only in-frame clones, not every one. There are roughly 150,000 clones in the sample; 65% to 85% occur only once, and around 3.7% lies in the top ten. Material for sequencing was PBMCs. All receptors derive from a male donor in good health and CMV-seronegative.

V is TRBV11-2 and J is TRBJ2-7; D remains unclear. Germline V gives CDR1 SGHAT, CDR2 FQNNGV. The CDR3 contains 16 residues. V was clipped by 5 bases and J by 4 bases, with 21 bases between them. The CDR3 here is CASSTNHRYPLYEQYF. In nucleotides, the CDR3 is TGTGCCAGCAGCACCAACCACAGATATCCCTTATACGAGCAGTACTTC.

The CDR3 DNA reads as TGTGCCAGCAGCCACTACGGACAGGAAAACTACGAGCAGTACTTC. Its protein product is CASSHYGQENYEQYF. V is TRBV11-2 and J is TRBJ2-7, with 7 bases matching TRBD1. Germline V gives CDR1 SGHAT, CDR2 FQNNGV. V lost 5 bases, J lost 3 bases, and 10 bases stayed unmatched. This CDR3 region has 15 residues.

Written as DNA, the CDR3 is TGTGCCAGTAGTATATATGCCGGGAATGAGCAGTTCTTC. It specifies CASSIYAGNEQFF. The chain joins TRBV19 to TRBJ2-1; D is undetermined. Trimming removed 2 bases at V and 7 bases at J, with 9 bases between. The germline V gene encodes CDR1 LNHDA and CDR2 SQIVND (reference sequence). The CDR3 has 13 amino acids.

V usage is TRBV29-1 and J usage is TRBJ2-1; D unclear. Trimming cost V 0 bases and J 7 bases, with 13 bases left between them. Germline V gene data show CDR1 as SQVTM and CDR2 as ANQGSEA. The CDR3 has 14 residues. In nucleotides, the CDR3 is TGCAGCGTTGAAGATGTGACCCGAGGAAATGAGCAGTTCTTC. This codes for CSVEDVTRGNEQFF.

The chain carries TRBV27 and TRBJ2-1, with unresolved D. Looked up from germline, CDR1 is MNHEY and CDR2 is SMNVEV (reference sequence). V was pared by 5 bases and J by 2 bases, with 4 bases between. The CDR3 is made up of 12 amino acids. CDR3 loop: CASSGPYNEQFF. DNA of the CDR3: TGTGCCAGCAGTGGGCCCTACAATGAGCAGTTCTTC.

The rearrangement uses TRBV27 and TRBJ2-1; 11 bases are shared with TRBD1. The J segment lost 7 bases and the V segment lost 3 bases, leaving 5 bases of the junction unmatched. Germline CDR1 and CDR2: MNHEY and SMNVEV (reference sequence). This CDR3 has 15 amino acids. The CDR3 loop reads CASSLLDRGLNEQFF. CDR3 nucleotide sequence: TGTGCCAGCAGTTTGCTGGACAGGGGGCTGAATGAGCAGTTCTTC.

There are a few counts of this clone. V gene TRBV15 combines with J gene TRBJ2-2; TRBD2 is a possible D gene (6 bases). CDR1 and CDR2 from the germline V gene are LNHNV and YYDKDF (reference sequence). V dropped 1 base and J dropped 1 base, with 22 bases sitting between them. This CDR3 has 20 residues. Written as DNA, the CDR3 is TGTGCCACCAGCAGAGGAATCGGCCGAATCGGGACTGAGAACACCGGGGAGCTGTTTTTT. Encoded protein: CATSRGIGRIGTENTGELFF.

This chain uses TRBV18 with TRBJ2-5, with no clear D. Germline V gives CDR1 KGHSH, CDR2 LQKENI. Trimming shortened V by 4 bases and J by 0 bases, and 6 bases separated the two germline ends. The CDR3 has 13 amino acids. Here the CDR3 DNA reads TGTGCCAGCTCACTCGAGTACCAAGAGACCCAGTACTTC. This gives the protein CASSLEYQETQYF.

In this sample, this clone turned up a few times. This chain links TRBV29-1 with TRBJ2-5; TRBD2 aligns across 10 bases. The V gene end was trimmed by 5 bases and the J gene end by 1 base; junction bases not matched to a gene: 4. Germline assignment: CDR1 SQVTM and CDR2 ANQGSEA. This CDR3 is 14 amino acids long. The CDR3 loop is CSVPLAGPQETQYF. The CDR3 nucleotides are TGCAGCGTTCCACTAGCGGGGCCCCAAGAGACCCAGTACTTC.

The chain joins TRBV6-1 to TRBJ1-2; maybe TRBD1 (5 bases). The length of the CDR3 is 13 residues. V was cut by 5 bases and J by 4 bases, with 11 bases left in between. Looked up from germline, CDR1 is MNHNS and CDR2 is SASEGT. CDR3 residues: CASSQTAFYGYTF. DNA of the CDR3: TGTGCCAGCAGTCAGACAGCGTTCTATGGCTACACCTTC.

The chain uses TRBV7-8 and TRBJ2-6, with 10 nucleotides matching TRBD1. Germline-derived CDR1 and CDR2 are SGHVS and FQNEAQ. The CDR3 consists of 18 residues. V shed 1 base, J shed 4 bases, and the junction held 7 bases outside the gene matches. The CDR3: CASSLVDRGLSGANVLTF. CDR3 in DNA: TGTGCCAGCAGCTTAGTCGACAGGGGGCTATCGGGGGCCAACGTCCTGACTTTC.

This clone was recorded once. The chain has TRBV7-9 and TRBJ1-5; 11 bases agree with TRBD1. The germline V gene encodes CDR1 SEHNR and CDR2 FQNEAQ (reference sequence). This CDR3 is 15 amino acids long. V shed 5 bases, J shed 6 bases, and the junction held 6 bases outside the gene matches. CDR3 sequence: CASSPGQGAGQPQHF. The CDR3 nucleotides read TGTGCCAGCAGCCCAGGACAGGGGGCCGGTCAGCCCCAGCATTTT.

The V gene is TRBV2, the J gene TRBJ1-5; D perhaps matches TRBD1 (6 bases). The CDR3 extends over 14 amino acids. The V end was cut by 4 bases, the J end by 7 bases, with 14 bases between. Germline CDR1 SNHLY, CDR2 FYNNEI. The CDR3 protein is CASSGGGDGQPQHF. The CDR3 DNA follows: TGTGCCAGCAGTGGAGGGGGGGATGGACAGCCCCAGCATTTT.

The chain carries TRBV7-9 and TRBJ1-6; TRBD1 agrees at 7 bases. After removal of 5 bases from V and 10 bases from J, the junction contained 8 bases not matched to a gene. Germline CDR1 SEHNR, CDR2 FQNEAQ (reference sequence). The CDR3 covers 14 residues. The CDR3 DNA follows: TGTGCCAGCAGCCTCTCGACAGGGAGATCACCCCTCCACTTT. It yields the protein CASSLSTGRSPLHF.

The count of this clone is one. The chain is built from TRBV28 and TRBJ2-6; a weak D match, TRBD1 (6 bases). This CDR3 has 14 residues. Germline V lookup: CDR1 MDHEN, CDR2 SYDVKM. The ends were cut back, 6 bases at V and 1 base at J, with 7 bases in the middle. The CDR3 region is CASRDRSGANVLTF. The CDR3 coding sequence is TGTGCCAGCAGGGACAGATCTGGGGCCAACGTCCTGACTTTC.

The rearrangement uses TRBV6-5 and TRBJ1-1, with TRBD1 matching over 7 bases. Trimming took 5 bases from V and 5 from J; bases not matched to a gene: 11. From germline, CDR1 is MNHEY and CDR2 SVGAGI. The CDR3 spans 15 residues. DNA of the CDR3: TGTGCCAGCAGTCGTACCAGGGGGACGAGGACTGAAGCTTTCTTT. This gives the protein CASSRTRGTRTEAFF.

The CDR3 region is CASSARQGMGDNSPLHF. CDR3 coding DNA: TGCGCCAGCAGCGCCCGACAGGGGATGGGCGATAATTCACCCCTCCACTTT. The V and J genes are TRBV5-1 and TRBJ1-6; 8 bases agree with TRBD1. V trimming: 4 bases; J trimming: 5 bases; junction bases outside the gene matches: 11. Germline CDR1 and CDR2: SGHRS and YFSETQ. CDR3 size: 17 residues.

The rearrangement links TRBV4-1 to TRBJ2-7, with a possible D match to TRBD2 (5 bases). Trimming removed 1 base at V and 0 bases at J, with 10 bases between. This CDR3 contains 15 residues. Per germline, CDR1 MGHRA and CDR2 YSYEKL. The CDR3 DNA sequence: TGCGCCAGCAGCCAAGTCCCGGGGAGCTCCTACGAGCAGTACTTC. This encodes CASSQVPGSSYEQYF.

The chain couples TRBV6-5 to TRBJ2-7; D perhaps matches TRBD2 (6 bases). The germline V and J ends were trimmed by 3 bases and 11 bases, with 23 bases remaining between them. Germline CDR1 MNHEY, CDR2 SVGAGI. This CDR3 comprises 15 residues. The CDR3 DNA reads as TGTGCCAGCAGTTATTCCAGGAACCGGGACTCGAAGGAGTACTTC. As protein: CASSYSRNRDSKEYF.

The chain uses TRBV5-4 and TRBJ2-7; D unresolved. Per germline, CDR1 SGHNT and CDR2 YYREEE (reference sequence). There are 11 residues in the CDR3. V shed 2 bases and J shed 6 bases, with 6 bases lying between them. The CDR3 sequence is CASSLASEQYF. The CDR3 nucleotides read TGTGCCAGCAGCTTAGCTTCCGAGCAGTACTTC. Full variable domain (outside the CDR3, taken from reference TRBV5-4 and TRBJ2-7): ETGVTQSPTHLIKTRGQQVTLRCSSQSGHNTVSWYQQALGQGPQFIFQYYREEENGRGNFPPRFSGLQFPNYSSELNVNALELDDSALYLCASSLASEQYFGPGTRLTVT.

This clone turned up a few times. V gene TRBV30 combines with J gene TRBJ2-1, with TRBD2 matching 7 bases. There are 13 residues in the CDR3. The V and J ends lost 3 bases and 7 bases, in that order; junction bases with no gene match: 6. Germline values: CDR1 GTSNPN, CDR2 SVGIG (reference sequence). CDR3 protein: CAWSGGRGNEQFF. CDR3 DNA sequence: TGTGCCTGGAGCGGCGGGAGAGGTAATGAGCAGTTCTTC.

The chain links TRBV9 to TRBJ1-4; 7 nucleotides align to TRBD1. Per the germline V gene, CDR1 is SGDLS and CDR2 is YYNGEE. The CDR3 has 15 residues. V gave up 0 bases and J gave up 8 bases; unmatched junction bases: 7. In DNA, the CDR3 is TGTGCCAGCAGCGTAGGAGGGGGCGCTTTCGAAAAACTGTTTTTT. Residues: CASSVGGGAFEKLFF.

The genes are TRBV6-4 and TRBJ2-1; TRBD2 matches 9 bases. Per the germline V gene, CDR1 is MRHNA and CDR2 is SNTAGT. Trimming took 2 bases from V and 1 from J; bases not matched to a gene: 9. This CDR3 contains 18 residues. This CDR3 is CASSDHHTSGRSYNEQFF. Written as DNA, the CDR3 is TGTGCCAGCAGTGACCACCACACTAGCGGGCGATCCTACAATGAGCAGTTCTTC.

CDR3 nucleotide sequence: TGTGCCAGCAGCCCCCGACTAGCGGGCTACAATGAGCAGTTCTTC. Translated, it gives CASSPRLAGYNEQFF. J is TRBJ2-1 and V is TRBV7-8; 10 bases are shared with TRBD2. The CDR3 sequence is 15 residues long. V dropped 5 bases and J dropped 3; count of bases not matched to a gene: 4. Germline V lookup: CDR1 SGHVS, CDR2 FQNEAQ.

The V call is TRBV28, the J call TRBJ2-6, with TRBD1 as a possible D gene (5 bases). Germline V gives CDR1 MDHEN, CDR2 SYDVKM. V was shortened by 8 bases and J by 2 bases, with 16 bases between the two germline ends. The CDR3 runs 16 residues. The CDR3 region has the DNA TGTGCCAGCGGTCGGACAAAGAGCCCTGGGGCCAACGTCCTGACTTTC. Translation: CASGRTKSPGANVLTF.

The rearrangement uses TRBV19 and TRBJ2-2; TRBD1 might be the D (5 bases). CDR3 size: 13 residues. V was trimmed by 9 bases and J by 6 bases, leaving 14 bases between them. In germline, CDR1 is LNHDA, CDR2 SQIVND (reference sequence). The CDR3 sequence: CARRQDRPGELFF. In nucleotides, the CDR3 is TGTGCCAGGCGCCAAGACAGACCCGGGGAGCTGTTTTTT.

V is TRBV5-1 and J is TRBJ2-7; D possibly corresponds to TRBD1 (5 bases). V lost 1 base, J lost 7 bases, and 21 bases lay in between. The V gene's germline CDR1 is SGHRS and CDR2 YFSETQ. There are 16 residues in the CDR3. CDR3 sequence: CASSLIMNQGVDEQYF. DNA for the CDR3: TGCGCCAGCAGCTTGATTATGAATCAAGGGGTGGATGAGCAGTACTTC.